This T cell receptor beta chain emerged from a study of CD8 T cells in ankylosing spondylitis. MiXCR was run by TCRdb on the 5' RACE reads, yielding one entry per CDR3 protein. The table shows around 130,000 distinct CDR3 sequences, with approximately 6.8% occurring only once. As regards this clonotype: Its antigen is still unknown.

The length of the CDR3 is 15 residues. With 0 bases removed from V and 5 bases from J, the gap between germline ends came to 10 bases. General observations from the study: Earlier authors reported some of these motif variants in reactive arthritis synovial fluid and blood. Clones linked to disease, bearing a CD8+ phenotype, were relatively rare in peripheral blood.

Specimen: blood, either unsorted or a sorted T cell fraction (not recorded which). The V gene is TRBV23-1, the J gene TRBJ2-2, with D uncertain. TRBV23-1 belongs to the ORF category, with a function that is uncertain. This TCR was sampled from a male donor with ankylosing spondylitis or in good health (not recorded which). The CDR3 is CASSQSFPGTGELFF. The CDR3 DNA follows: TGCGCCAGCAGTCAATCTTTCCCGGGTACCGGGGAGCTGTTTTTT.